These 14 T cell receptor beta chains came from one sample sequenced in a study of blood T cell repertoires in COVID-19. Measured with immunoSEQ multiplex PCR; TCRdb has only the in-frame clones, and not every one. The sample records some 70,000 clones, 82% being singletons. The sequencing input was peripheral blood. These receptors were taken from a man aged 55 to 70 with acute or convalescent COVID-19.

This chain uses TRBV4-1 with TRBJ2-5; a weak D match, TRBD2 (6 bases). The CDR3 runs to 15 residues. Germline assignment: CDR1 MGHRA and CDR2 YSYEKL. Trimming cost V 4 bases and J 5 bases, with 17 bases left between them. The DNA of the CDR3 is TGCGCCAGCAGCCTCGGACTAATAGTATTGGAGACCCAGTACTTC. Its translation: CASSLGLIVLETQYF.

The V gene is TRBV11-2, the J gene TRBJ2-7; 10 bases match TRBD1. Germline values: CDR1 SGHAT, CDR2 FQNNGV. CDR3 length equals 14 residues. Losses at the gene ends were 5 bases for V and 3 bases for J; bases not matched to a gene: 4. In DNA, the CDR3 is TGTGCCAGCAGCCCCCGGGACAGGGGCTACGAGCAGTACTTC. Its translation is CASSPRDRGYEQYF.

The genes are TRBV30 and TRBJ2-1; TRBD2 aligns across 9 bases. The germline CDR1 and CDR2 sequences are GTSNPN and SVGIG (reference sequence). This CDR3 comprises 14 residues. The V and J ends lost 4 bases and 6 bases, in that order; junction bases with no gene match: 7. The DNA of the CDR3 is TGTGCCTGGAATCGGGGACTAGCTGGCAATGAGCAGTTCTTC. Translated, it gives CAWNRGLAGNEQFF.

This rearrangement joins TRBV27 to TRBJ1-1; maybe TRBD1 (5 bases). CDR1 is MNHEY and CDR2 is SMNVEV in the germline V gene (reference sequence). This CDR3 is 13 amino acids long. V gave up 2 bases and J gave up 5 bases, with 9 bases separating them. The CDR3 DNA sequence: TGTGCCAGCAGTTTAGGGGGGGAGACTGAAGCTTTCTTT. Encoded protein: CASSLGGETEAFF.

The CDR3 reads CASSAQGGNTGELFF. The CDR3 DNA sequence: TGTGCCAGCAGTGCACAGGGGGGGAACACCGGGGAGCTGTTTTTT. The chain is built from TRBV2 and TRBJ2-2, with TRBD1 identical over 8 bases. After removal of 4 bases from V and 1 base from J, the junction contained 2 bases not matched to a gene. Germline-derived CDR1 and CDR2 are SNHLY and FYNNEI. This CDR3 has 15 residues.

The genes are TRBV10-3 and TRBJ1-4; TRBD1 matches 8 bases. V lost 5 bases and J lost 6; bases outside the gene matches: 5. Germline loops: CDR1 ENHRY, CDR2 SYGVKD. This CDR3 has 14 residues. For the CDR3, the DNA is TGTGCCATCAGTCCGGGACAGGCTGATGAAAAACTGTTTTTT. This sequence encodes CAISPGQADEKLFF.

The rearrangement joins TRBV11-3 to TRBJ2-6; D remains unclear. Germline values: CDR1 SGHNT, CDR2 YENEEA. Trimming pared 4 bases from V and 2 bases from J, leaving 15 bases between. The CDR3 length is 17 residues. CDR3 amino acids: CASSSPGSRPGANVLTF. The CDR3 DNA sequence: TGTGCCAGCAGCTCCCCCGGATCCAGGCCTGGGGCCAACGTCCTGACTTTC.

CDR3 sequence: CASSLTGQKYGYTF. Written as DNA, the CDR3 is TGTGCCAGCAGCCTTACGGGACAGAAATATGGCTACACCTTC. The chain is built from TRBV27 and TRBJ1-2, with TRBD1 matching 7 bases. The CDR3 is 14 amino acids. V shed 6 bases, J shed 5 bases, and the junction held 9 bases outside the gene matches. Germline loops: CDR1 MNHEY, CDR2 SMNVEV (reference sequence).

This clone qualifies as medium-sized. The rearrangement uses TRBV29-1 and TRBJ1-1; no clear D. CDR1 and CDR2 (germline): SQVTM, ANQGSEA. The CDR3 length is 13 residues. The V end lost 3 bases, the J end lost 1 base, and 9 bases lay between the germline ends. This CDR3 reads CSVDPGGNTEAFF. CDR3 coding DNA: TGCAGCGTTGATCCGGGAGGGAACACTGAAGCTTTCTTT. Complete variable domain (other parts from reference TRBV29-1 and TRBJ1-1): SAVISQKPSRDICQRGTSLTIQCQVDSQVTMMFWYRQQPGQSLTLIATANQGSEATYESGFVIDKFPISRPNLTFSTLTVSNMSPEDSSIYLCSVDPGGNTEAFFGQGTRLTVV.

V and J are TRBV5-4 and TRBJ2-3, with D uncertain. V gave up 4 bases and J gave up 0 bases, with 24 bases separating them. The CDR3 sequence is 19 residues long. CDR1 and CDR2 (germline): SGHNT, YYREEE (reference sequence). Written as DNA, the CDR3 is TGTGCCAGCAGCCTCGGTGTCCGAGGCCCAGAGACTAGCACAGATACGCAGTATTTT. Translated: CASSLGVRGPETSTDTQYF.

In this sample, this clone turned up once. CDR3 bases: TGTGCCAGCAGTGCTGGGGCCAGGACAGCGAGCTCTGGAAACACCATATATTTT. This codes for CASSAGARTASSGNTIYF. The rearrangement uses TRBV6-1 and TRBJ1-3; weak D call: TRBD1 (6 bases). The germline gives CDR1 MNHNS, CDR2 SASEGT. The CDR3 contains 18 residues. V was trimmed by 4 bases and J by 0 bases, leaving 19 bases between them.

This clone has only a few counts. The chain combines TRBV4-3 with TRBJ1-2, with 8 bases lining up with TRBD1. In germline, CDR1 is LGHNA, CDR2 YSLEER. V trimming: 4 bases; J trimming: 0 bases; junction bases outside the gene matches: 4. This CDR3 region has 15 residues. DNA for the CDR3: TGCGCCAGCAGCCCTAAACAGGGGGCTAACTATGGCTACACCTTC. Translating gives CASSPKQGANYGYTF.

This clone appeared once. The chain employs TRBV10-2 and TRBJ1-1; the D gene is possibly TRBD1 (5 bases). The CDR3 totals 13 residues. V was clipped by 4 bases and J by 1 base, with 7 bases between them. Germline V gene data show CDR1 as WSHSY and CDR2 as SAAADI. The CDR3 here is CASSGQGNTEAFF. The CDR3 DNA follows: TGCGCCAGCAGTGGGCAGGGGAACACTGAAGCTTTCTTT.

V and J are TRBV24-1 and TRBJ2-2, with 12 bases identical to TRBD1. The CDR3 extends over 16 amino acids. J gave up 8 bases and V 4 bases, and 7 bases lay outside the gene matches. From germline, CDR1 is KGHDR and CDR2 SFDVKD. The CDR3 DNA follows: TGTGCCACCAGTGACTCCGGGACAGGGGGCTTTGGGGAGCTGTTTTTT. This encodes CATSDSGTGGFGELFF.